These 18 T cell receptor beta chains originate from one sample sequenced in a study of cytomegalovirus exposure and HLA in healthy donors. Both 60 Vbeta primers and 13 Jbeta primers went into the PCR. The table came from immunoSEQ multiplex PCR; TCRdb's copy has only in-frame clones and leaves some out. The sample holds some 120,000 clones, around four fifths seen once. Material for sequencing was PBMCs. Every receptor here comes from a man aged 25-40 years in good health and CMV-seronegative.

J is TRBJ1-5 and V is TRBV5-1; D ambiguous. The CDR3 spans 15 residues. Trimming shortened V by 0 bases and J by 3 bases, and 10 bases separated the two germline ends. The germline V gene encodes CDR1 SGHRS and CDR2 YFSETQ. The CDR3 DNA follows: TGCGCCAGCAGCTTGGTTCCGGGAACCAATCAGCCCCAGCATTTT. Translation gives CASSLVPGTNQPQHF. Full variable domain (remainder filled in from reference TRBV5-1 and TRBJ1-5): KAGVTQTPRYLIKTRGQQVTLSCSPISGHRSVSWYQQTPGQGLQFLFEYFSETQRNKGNFPGRFSGRQFSNSRSEMNVSTLELGDSALYLCASSLVPGTNQPQHFGDGTRLSIL.

This sequence joins TRBV28 and TRBJ1-2; D is perhaps TRBD1 (5 bases). The CDR3 runs to 12 residues. V lost 6 bases, J lost 8 bases, and 13 bases lay in between. Germline V gene sequence: CDR1 MDHEN, CDR2 SYDVKM. CDR3 sequence reads: CASRSGVRGYTF. The CDR3 bases are TGTGCCAGCAGATCGGGGGTTCGGGGCTACACCTTC.

The rearrangement joins TRBV4-1 to TRBJ1-1, with TRBD1 identical over 11 bases. The J segment lost 6 bases and the V segment lost 5 bases, leaving 5 bases of the junction unmatched. The germline gives CDR1 MGHRA, CDR2 YSYEKL. CDR3 size: 14 residues. This chain's CDR3 is CASSLGTGGAEAFF. CDR3 DNA: TGCGCCAGCAGCTTAGGGACAGGGGGTGCTGAAGCTTTCTTT.

This chain connects TRBV7-9 to TRBJ1-1, with D unresolved. Trimming pared 4 bases from V and 11 bases from J, leaving 5 bases between. CDR3 size: 9 residues. Looked up from germline, CDR1 is SEHNR and CDR2 is FQNEAQ (reference sequence). The CDR3 sequence: CASSSGAFF. The CDR3 DNA reads TGTGCCAGCAGCTCCGGGGCTTTCTTT.

The chain couples TRBV5-1 to TRBJ2-1; D unresolved. The CDR3 runs to 13 residues. Trimming took 6 bases from V and 2 from J, leaving 9 bases between them. Germline CDR1 SGHRS, CDR2 YFSETQ. CDR3: CASTQETYNEQFF. CDR3 DNA: TGCGCCAGCACTCAGGAAACCTACAATGAGCAGTTCTTC.

CDR3: CASRRASGNTIYF. CDR3 in DNA: TGTGCCAGCAGGCGGGCCTCCGGAAACACCATATATTTT. V gene TRBV6-1 combines with J gene TRBJ1-3; D uncertain. CDR3 size: 13 residues. Germline V gives CDR1 MNHNS, CDR2 SASEGT. V was clipped by 6 bases and J by 4 bases, with 10 bases between them.

This clone was seen a few times. This chain connects TRBV19 to TRBJ1-5; 7 positions match TRBD1. The CDR3 runs to 13 residues. The germline V gene has CDR1 LNHDA and CDR2 SQIVND (reference sequence). The V gene end was trimmed by 9 bases and the J gene end by 10 bases; junction bases not matched to a gene: 12. CDR3 loop: CASPGQSSIPQHF. CDR3 DNA: TGTGCCAGCCCGGGACAGAGTTCTATTCCCCAGCATTTT. Variable domain in full (rest from reference TRBV19 and TRBJ1-5): DGGITQSPKYLFRKEGQNVTLSCEQNLNHDAMYWYRQDPGQGLRLIYYSQIVNDFQKGDIAEGYSVSREKKESFPLTVTSAQKNPTAFYLCASPGQSSIPQHFGDGTRLSIL.

The chain uses TRBV5-1 and TRBJ1-4; unclear D gene. From germline, CDR1 is SGHRS and CDR2 YFSETQ. Trimming removed 3 bases at V and 2 bases at J, with 14 bases between. This CDR3 has 16 amino acids. The chain's CDR3 is CASSSSITGTNEKLFF. The CDR3 nucleotides read TGCGCCAGCAGCTCGTCCATCACGGGGACTAATGAAAAACTGTTTTTT. The full variable domain, with the rest looked up from reference TRBV5-1 and TRBJ1-4, is KAGVTQTPRYLIKTRGQQVTLSCSPISGHRSVSWYQQTPGQGLQFLFEYFSETQRNKGNFPGRFSGRQFSNSRSEMNVSTLELGDSALYLCASSSSITGTNEKLFFGSGTQLSVL.

This chain connects TRBV7-2 to TRBJ2-1, with D maybe TRBD2 (5 bases). This CDR3 spans 13 amino acids. From germline, CDR1 is SGHTA and CDR2 FQGNSA. The V end lost 2 bases, the J end lost 11 bases, and 13 bases lay between the germline ends. The CDR3, as DNA: TGTGCCAGCAGCTTATCTAGACCGGGGAAGCAGTTCTTC. This gives the protein CASSLSRPGKQFF. Filled out from reference TRBV7-2 and TRBJ2-1, the complete variable domain reads GAGVSQSPSNKVTEKGKDVELRCDPISGHTALYWYRQSLGQGLEFLIYFQGNSAPDKSGLPSDRFSAERTGGSVSTLTIQRTQQEDSAVYLCASSLSRPGKQFFGPGTRLTVL.

This chain connects TRBV7-6 to TRBJ2-7; 8 bases map to TRBD1. Germline loops: CDR1 SGHVS, CDR2 FNYEAQ. Trimming at V came to 5 bases and at J to 6 bases, leaving 9 bases not matched to a gene. The CDR3 sequence is 14 residues long. The CDR3 bases are TGTGCCAGCAGCCTTGGACAGGGAGTTCTCGAGCAGTACTTC. Translation gives CASSLGQGVLEQYF.

The genes are TRBV29-1 and TRBJ2-5; TRBD2 matches 11 bases. With V trimmed by 0 bases and J by 0 bases, 15 bases remained unmatched. The CDR3 extends over 20 amino acids. From germline, CDR1 is SQVTM and CDR2 ANQGSEA. The CDR3 region is CSVEDGSPFPTSGDQETQYF. CDR3 bases: TGCAGCGTTGAAGACGGTTCTCCCTTCCCGACTAGCGGGGACCAAGAGACCCAGTACTTC.

This chain uses TRBV7-2 with TRBJ2-7; perhaps TRBD1 as D (6 bases). V lost 3 bases and J 9 bases, leaving 15 bases between the germline ends. The CDR3 covers 13 residues. From germline, CDR1 is SGHTA and CDR2 FQGNSA. In DNA, the CDR3 is TGTGCCAGCAGCTTTACAGGGTACGGTGGGCAGTACTTC. Amino acid sequence: CASSFTGYGGQYF. Full variable domain (outside the CDR3, taken from reference TRBV7-2 and TRBJ2-7): GAGVSQSPSNKVTEKGKDVELRCDPISGHTALYWYRQSLGQGLEFLIYFQGNSAPDKSGLPSDRFSAERTGGSVSTLTIQRTQQEDSAVYLCASSFTGYGGQYFGPGTRLTVT.

This clone came up a few times. The V and J genes are TRBV4-1 and TRBJ1-2; 8 nucleotides line up with TRBD1. V dropped 6 bases and J dropped 7; count of bases not matched to a gene: 7. This CDR3 comprises 13 residues. The V gene's germline CDR1 is MGHRA and CDR2 YSYEKL. The CDR3 bases are TGCGCCAGCAGTCAGGACAGGGTGGGTGGCTACACCTTC. It specifies CASSQDRVGGYTF.

To note about this clone: Germline and junction disagree at one end, which may indicate a read error. This sequence joins TRBV7-7 and TRBJ2-5; possible D gene TRBD2, 6 bases. The CDR3 is 16 amino acids. CDR1 and CDR2 (germline): SSHAT, FNYEAQ (reference sequence). The CDR3 sequence is CASSLAREGRLETQYF. The DNA of the CDR3 is TGTGCTAGCAGCTTAGCGCGGGAAGGCAGGTTGGAGACCCAGTACTTC.

Of note for this clone: A read error may produce the germline difference seen at one junction end. The chain employs TRBV6-1 and TRBJ1-2, with 8 bases aligning to TRBD1. CDR1 and CDR2 (germline): MNHNS, SASEGT. The CDR3 loop spans 15 amino acids. CDR3 nucleotides: TGTGCCAGCAGGGAAGCCGGACAGGGCGTCTATGGCTACACCTTC. This encodes CASREAGQGVYGYTF.

V and J are TRBV10-3 and TRBJ2-7, with D maybe TRBD1 (5 bases). Germline values: CDR1 ENHRY, CDR2 SYGVKD. The V and J ends lost 8 bases and 4 bases respectively, with 12 bases between them. The CDR3 has 12 amino acids. The chain's CDR3 is CAIVTETYEQYF. In DNA, the CDR3 is TGTGCCATCGTGACAGAAACTTACGAGCAGTACTTC.

The rearrangement uses TRBV5-6 and TRBJ2-2; 7 bases map to TRBD1. Germline CDR1 reads SGHDT; CDR2 reads YYEEEE. After removal of 4 bases from V and 5 bases from J, the junction contained 2 bases not matched to a gene. The CDR3 has 13 amino acids. The DNA for the CDR3 is TGTGCCAGCAGCAAGACAGGGACCGGGGAGCTGTTTTTT. It encodes CASSKTGTGELFF.

The gene calls are TRBV7-8 and TRBJ2-1; 7 bases are shared with TRBD2. The germline CDR1 and CDR2 sequences are SGHVS and FQNEAQ. The CDR3 loop spans 16 amino acids. The ends lost 3 bases at V and 0 bases at J; junction bases unmatched: 5. As DNA, the CDR3 is TGTGCCAGCAGCTTGCTAGCGGCGCCCTCCTACAATGAGCAGTTCTTC. Translated: CASSLLAAPSYNEQFF.